This T cell receptor (beta chain) was found in a study of T-cell memory formation after mild COVID-19. About the study: Largely, the TCR clusters proved donor specific. Study-level points and caveats: Clones that shrank (day 15 to 85) were balanced CD4/CD8, whereas later expanders leaned CD4+.

V was trimmed by 3 bases and J by 1 base, leaving 6 bases between them. The length of the CDR3 is 13 residues. Germline V CDR1 and CDR2: ENHRY, SYGVKD. A single record per CDR3 protein comes from TCRdb applying MiXCR to the 5' RACE reads. The profile covers hundreds of thousands of distinct CDR3 sequences, with around 20% appearing a single time and 8.4% taken by the ten largest. Only a few counts were recorded for this clonotype. Antigen unknown. The chain uses TRBV10-3 and TRBJ2-5; D remains ambiguous. The receptor's source is an adult woman who had mild COVID-19 (a few samples of this study predate the infection). Cell type and time point are not known. The sequenced sample consisted of PBMCs or a T cell subset sorted from them (not recorded which). The CDR3, as DNA: TGTGCCATCAGTGACAGTCCCCAAGAGACCCAGTACTTC. Residues: CAISDSPQETQYF.